This is a list of T cell receptor beta chains from one sample in a study of vaccination and CD4 T cells after COVID-19. TCRdb passed the PCR reads through MiXCR, listing each CDR3 protein once. The sample includes under 20,000 distinct CDR3 sequences, around 80% of them seen just once. Their antigens are not known. The sample was CD4+ T cells from blood, cultured in vitro, taken after SARS-CoV-2 vaccination. The receptors originated from a human donor who received a COVID-19 vaccine. Both conserved end residues are part of each CDR3. The order of the fields is V gene, clone size, CDR3 protein. Clone size appears in some rows only: once, few, many, or a class for an expanded clone.

TRBV20-1 . CSARQNEKLFF
TRBV6-1 . CASNPSGGDTQYF
TRBV5-3 . CASSPGLAGVPPYEQYF
TRBV5-4 . CASSLEAGAFYNEQFF
TRBV2 . CASSPPSTGGLQETQYF
TRBV20-1 . CSAPTGGSNQPQHF
TRBV6-1 . CASSPPGLTSGANVLTF
TRBV5-1 . CASSLPTEDEQYF
TRBV20-1 few CSASFSNQPQHF
TRBV20-1 . CSADSVTDREVYGYTF
TRBV28 . CASLTDRVAETQYF
TRBV19 . CASSDNRQGGTLYGYTF
TRBV7-8 once CASSDGPQQYF
TRBV6-1 few CASREDASQWYGYTF
TRBV19 . CASTNRGQGDNQPQHF
TRBV5-1 . CASSLLRSSGSLYEQYF
TRBV15 . CATSRDLGGYEQYF
TRBV2 . CASSEVGDEQFF
TRBV20-1 . CSAVGTDQETQYF
TRBV30 . CAWSWKAGAEAFF
TRBV7-9 . CASSSSGTVINGYTF
TRBV7-6 few CASSKLSGLAGTEQGAQYF
TRBV24-1 once CATSDPRLVTDTQYF
TRBV6-4 . CASKEGPNNNEQFF
TRBV11-1 . CASSSLIQGGGYTF
TRBV19 few CASSISGPSSQPQHF
TRBV20-1 . CSARGSGGDSTQYF
TRBV5-6 . CASSFPALAKNIQYF
TRBV10-2 . CASGGYSSYNEQFF
TRBV5-4 . CASSLGATDTQYF
TRBV19 . CASSTGTATNYGYTF
TRBV7-9 . CASRQGDTQYF
TRBV29-1 . CSVGGGGRTQYF
TRBV6-2/TRBV6-3 . CASSSNHLAGPYNSPLHF
TRBV7-9 . CASSPGQGDYGYTF
TRBV2 . CASVPTVSGNTIYF
TRBV6-1 . CASRGGATYEQYF
TRBV7-9 . CASSLAYGDHYGYTF
TRBV21-1 . CASSKAQGTNQPQHF
TRBV5-1 once CASSLNSGDTEAFF
TRBV19 . CASSITEAGEGRRNQPQHF
TRBV19 few CASSIIRGSNTEAFF
TRBV20-1 . CSAQPSDRGGTYEQYF
TRBV2 . CASNPDGAGNTIYF
TRBV6-1 . CASSEVLASGNTIYF
TRBV12-3/TRBV12-4 . CASRPSGQGAREQYF